Listed here is a single T cell receptor beta chain. Its antigen is undetermined. V lost 2 bases and J 2 bases, leaving 14 bases between the germline ends. This CDR3 has 16 residues. Germline CDR1 is LGHNA and CDR2 is YNFKEQ. The data stem from a study of cytomegalovirus exposure and HLA in healthy donors. The PCR ran on 60 Vbeta and 13 Jbeta primers. Only in-frame clones appear in the TCRdb table, and some are missing; sequencing was by immunoSEQ multiplex PCR. The sample holds 140,000 to 150,000 clones, roughly 66% seen once. Notes on the study in general: Analyses of presence/absence relied on an assumption of roughly uniform sequencing depth across donors. Across HLA loci, a later analysis found differing TCR association rates, with DRB1 most and HLA-C fewest. Among the sequence variants, a highly shared cluster was likely an artifact of sequencing. Among immune exposure information, only CMV serostatus was available.

The specimen was PBMCs. The V and J genes are TRBV4-2 and TRBJ2-3; D gene unclear. This clonotype was sampled from an older woman in good health and CMV-seronegative. The CDR3 loop reads CASSQRPRGNTDTQYF. The CDR3 coding sequence is TGTGCCAGCAGCCAACGTCCCCGCGGAAACACAGATACGCAGTATTTT.